This paragraph reports one T cell receptor (beta chain). This specimen comes from a study of T cells after somatic rescue of genetic block. Assay: immunoSEQ multiplex PCR; the TCRdb copy retains only in-frame clones and omits some. The table lists about 67,000 clones, roughly nine tenths of them singletons, with approximately 3% in the top ten. This receptor was taken from a man aged 40-49 years. Sequenced sample: peripheral blood mononuclear cells (PBMCs).

The CDR3 loop reads CASSSQGLNEKLFF. DNA for the CDR3: TGTGCCAGCAGTTCGCAGGGGCTTAATGAAAAACTGTTTTTT. The chain employs TRBV6-5 and TRBJ1-4; D may be TRBD1 (6 bases). The V end lost 4 bases, the J end lost 4 bases, and 10 bases lay between the germline ends. Per the germline V gene, CDR1 is MNHEY and CDR2 is SVGAGI. CDR3 length equals 14 residues.